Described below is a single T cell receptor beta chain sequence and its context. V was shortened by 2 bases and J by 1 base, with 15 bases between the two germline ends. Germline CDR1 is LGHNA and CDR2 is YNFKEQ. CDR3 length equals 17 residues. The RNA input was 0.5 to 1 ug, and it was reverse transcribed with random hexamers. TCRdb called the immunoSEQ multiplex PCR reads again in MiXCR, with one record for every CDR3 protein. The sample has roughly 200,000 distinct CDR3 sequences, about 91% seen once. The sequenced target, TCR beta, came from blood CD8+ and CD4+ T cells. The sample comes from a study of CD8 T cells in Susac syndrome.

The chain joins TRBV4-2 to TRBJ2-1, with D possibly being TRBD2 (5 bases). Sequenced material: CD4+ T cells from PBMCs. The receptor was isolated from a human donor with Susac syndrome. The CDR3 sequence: CASSQPRSAFSYNEQFF. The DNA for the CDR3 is TGTGCCAGCAGCCAACCCCGTAGCGCATTTTCCTACAATGAGCAGTTCTTC.